A selection of T cell receptor beta chains follows, all from one sample in a study of shared clonotypes between healthy human individuals. The method was immunoSEQ multiplex PCR; TCRdb's version includes in-frame clones alone and lacks a portion of them. The table includes about 660,000 clones, around 67% detected once. The sample was memory CD4+ T cells sorted from blood. The receptor set was obtained from a woman aged 25 to 39 in good health. Both conserved end residues are part of each CDR3. A D gene is named only where the DNA matches it firmly. Only some rows state a clone size, as once, few, many or a class for expanded clones.

j_gene: TRBJ2-3; d_gene: .; abundance: few; v_gene: TRBV19; CDR3nt: TGTGCCAGTAGCACTAGCCTTACAGATACGCAGTATTTT; CDR3aa: CASSTSLTDTQYF
j_gene: TRBJ2-2; d_gene: .; abundance: .; v_gene: TRBV5-8; CDR3nt: TGTGCCAGCAGCCCGCGGACAGAATGGGACACCGGGGAGCTGTTTTTT; CDR3aa: CASSPRTEWDTGELFF
j_gene: TRBJ2-7; d_gene: TRBD1; abundance: .; v_gene: TRBV5-4; CDR3nt: TGTGCCAGCAGCTTCGGACAGGCCTTGGAGCAGTACTTC; CDR3aa: CASSFGQALEQYF
j_gene: TRBJ1-1; d_gene: TRBD1; abundance: many; v_gene: TRBV4-1; CDR3nt: TGCGCCAGCAGCCTGGGACAGACTCTGAACACTGAAGCTTTCTTT; CDR3aa: CASSLGQTLNTEAFF
j_gene: TRBJ2-4; d_gene: TRBD1; abundance: .; v_gene: TRBV15; CDR3nt: TGTGCCACCAGCCACAGGGGTGTAGCCAAAAACATTCAGTACTTC; CDR3aa: CATSHRGVAKNIQYF
j_gene: TRBJ2-1; d_gene: .; abundance: few; v_gene: TRBV11-1; CDR3nt: TGTGCCAGCAGCTTTGGGTCGACTTATAATAGGGGGAAGCAGTTCTTC; CDR3aa: CASSFGSTYNRGKQFF
j_gene: TRBJ1-2; d_gene: TRBD1; abundance: .; v_gene: TRBV6-5; CDR3nt: TGTGCCAGCAGCCGCGGACAGGGGTTGTATGGCTACACCTTC; CDR3aa: CASSRGQGLYGYTF
j_gene: TRBJ1-5; d_gene: .; abundance: once; v_gene: TRBV28; CDR3nt: TGTGCCAGCAGTCCGCCATTGAGGCTACAAGGGAATCAGCCCCAGCATTTT; CDR3aa: CASSPPLRLQGNQPQHF
j_gene: TRBJ1-5; d_gene: .; abundance: .; v_gene: TRBV19; CDR3nt: TGTGCCAGTAGTATAGATTGGCAGCACGTGGGGCCCCAGCATTTT; CDR3aa: CASSIDWQHVGPQHF
j_gene: TRBJ2-4; d_gene: TRBD2; abundance: .; v_gene: TRBV2; CDR3nt: TGTGCCAGCGGGACTAGCGGCTACAAAAACATTCAGTACTTC; CDR3aa: CASGTSGYKNIQYF
j_gene: TRBJ2-1; d_gene: TRBD1; abundance: .; v_gene: TRBV18; CDR3nt: TGTGCCAGCCTACCAGGGCTGGGGACAGGGGGTGAGCAGTTCTTC; CDR3aa: CASLPGLGTGGEQFF
j_gene: TRBJ2-3; d_gene: TRBD2; abundance: .; v_gene: TRBV10-2; CDR3nt: TGCGCCAGCAGGACTAGCGGTTTCACAGATACGCAGTATTTT; CDR3aa: CASRTSGFTDTQYF
j_gene: TRBJ2-7; d_gene: .; abundance: .; v_gene: TRBV28; CDR3nt: TGTGCCAGCAGCCTCCCGGCGGGACTTCCATCCTGGGGCTCCTACGAGCAGTACTTC; CDR3aa: CASSLPAGLPSWGSYEQYF
j_gene: TRBJ1-5; d_gene: .; abundance: .; v_gene: TRBV28; CDR3nt: TGTGCCAGCAGCCCCGGACAGAGCTATCAGCCCCAGCATTTT; CDR3aa: CASSPGQSYQPQHF
j_gene: TRBJ1-2; d_gene: TRBD1; abundance: once; v_gene: TRBV18; CDR3nt: TGTGCCAGCTCACCCGGGGCGGGACAGCTCCTCTACACCTTC; CDR3aa: CASSPGAGQLLYTF
j_gene: TRBJ2-1; d_gene: .; abundance: .; v_gene: TRBV11-2; CDR3nt: TGTGCCAGCAGCTTACAGGAGATGAACAATGAGCAGTTCTTC; CDR3aa: CASSLQEMNNEQFF
j_gene: TRBJ2-3; d_gene: TRBD2; abundance: .; v_gene: TRBV5-6; CDR3nt: TGTGCCAGCAGCTTACTAGCGGGGAACACAGATACGCAGTATTTT; CDR3aa: CASSLLAGNTDTQYF
j_gene: TRBJ1-5; d_gene: TRBD1; abundance: once; v_gene: TRBV6-1; CDR3nt: TGTGCCAGCAGGGGACAGGGGAATAACAATCAGCCCCAGCATTTT; CDR3aa: CASRGQGNNNQPQHF
j_gene: TRBJ1-1; d_gene: .; abundance: .; v_gene: TRBV28; CDR3nt: TGTGCCAGCAGTTTTGCAGGCCCCATGAACACTGAAGCTTTCTTT; CDR3aa: CASSFAGPMNTEAFF
j_gene: TRBJ2-7; d_gene: TRBD2; abundance: .; v_gene: TRBV5-6; CDR3nt: TGTGCCAGCAGCCGGCGACTAGCGGGCTACGAGCAGTACTTC; CDR3aa: CASSRRLAGYEQYF
j_gene: TRBJ1-5; d_gene: .; abundance: .; v_gene: TRBV19; CDR3nt: TGTGCCAGGCACGGGACTGCCAGAGGGGGACAGCCCCAGCATTTT; CDR3aa: CARHGTARGGQPQHF
j_gene: TRBJ1-1; d_gene: .; abundance: few; v_gene: TRBV7-9; CDR3nt: TGTGCCAGCAGCTACTTTGGGTTAGGACCGCGGAACACTGAAGCTTTCTTT; CDR3aa: CASSYFGLGPRNTEAFF
j_gene: TRBJ1-5; d_gene: .; abundance: .; v_gene: TRBV28; CDR3nt: TGTGCCAGCAGTTGGGGGGTCAGCTATAGCAATCAGCCCCAGCATTTT; CDR3aa: CASSWGVSYSNQPQHF
j_gene: TRBJ2-7; d_gene: TRBD2; abundance: .; v_gene: TRBV5-4; CDR3nt: TGTGCCAGCACCGGCGGGCTAGCGGGAGTCGAGCAGTACTTC; CDR3aa: CASTGGLAGVEQYF
j_gene: TRBJ1-4; d_gene: .; abundance: .; v_gene: TRBV9; CDR3nt: TGTGCCAGCAGCGTGACCCCCGGGACAAAACTGCAGGAAAAACTGTTTTTT; CDR3aa: CASSVTPGTKLQEKLFF
j_gene: TRBJ2-7; d_gene: .; abundance: .; v_gene: TRBV21-1; CDR3nt: TGTGCCAGCAGCAACCAATACCGCGGACAGGGGGCATGGGAGCAGTACTTC; CDR3aa: CASSNQYRGQGAWEQYF
j_gene: TRBJ2-5; d_gene: .; abundance: .; v_gene: TRBV6-1; CDR3nt: TGTGCCAGCCGGGGGACAGAAGAGACCCAGTACTTC; CDR3aa: CASRGTEETQYF
j_gene: TRBJ2-7; d_gene: .; abundance: .; v_gene: TRBV7-2; CDR3nt: TGTGCCAGCAGCTTAGACGCCTTAAGCGGCGGGGAGCAGTACTTC; CDR3aa: CASSLDALSGGEQYF
j_gene: TRBJ2-2; d_gene: .; abundance: .; v_gene: TRBV6-4; CDR3nt: TGTGCCAGCAGTGACACGGGGGACACCGGGGAGCTGTTTTTT; CDR3aa: CASSDTGDTGELFF
j_gene: TRBJ2-7; d_gene: .; abundance: few; v_gene: TRBV21-1; CDR3nt: TGTGCCAGCAGCAAAGTGGCGATGGTGGGCCCCTACGAGCAGTACTTC; CDR3aa: CASSKVAMVGPYEQYF
j_gene: TRBJ2-1; d_gene: .; abundance: .; v_gene: TRBV5-4; CDR3nt: TGTGCCAGCAGCTCACAGGGTTACAATGAGCAGTTCTTC; CDR3aa: CASSSQGYNEQFF
j_gene: TRBJ2-7; d_gene: .; abundance: .; v_gene: TRBV19; CDR3nt: TGTGCCAGTTCTCGGACATACGAGCAGTACTTC; CDR3aa: CASSRTYEQYF
j_gene: TRBJ2-3; d_gene: TRBD2; abundance: .; v_gene: TRBV19; CDR3nt: TGTGCCAGTAGTATAGCAACTAGCGGGAGGGAGAATACGCAGTATTTT; CDR3aa: CASSIATSGRENTQYF
j_gene: TRBJ2-5; d_gene: .; abundance: .; v_gene: TRBV5-4; CDR3nt: TGTGCCAGCAGCTTGGATGGGACCCAGTACTTC; CDR3aa: CASSLDGTQYF
j_gene: TRBJ2-3; d_gene: TRBD2; abundance: .; v_gene: TRBV15; CDR3nt: TGTGCCACCAATAAGGCGGGAGGGACAGATACGCAGTATTTT; CDR3aa: CATNKAGGTDTQYF
j_gene: TRBJ1-1; d_gene: .; abundance: .; v_gene: TRBV18; CDR3nt: TGTGCCAGCTCACACCCGGGACAGAACACTGAAGCTTTCTTT; CDR3aa: CASSHPGQNTEAFF
j_gene: TRBJ1-3; d_gene: .; abundance: .; v_gene: TRBV9; CDR3nt: TGTGCCAGCAGCGCCTACCAGGGGTCCGGAAACACCATATATTTT; CDR3aa: CASSAYQGSGNTIYF
j_gene: TRBJ2-7; d_gene: TRBD1; abundance: .; v_gene: TRBV5-1; CDR3nt: TGCGCCAGCAGCTTGATCCCAGGGGGCAACTACGAGCAGTACTTC; CDR3aa: CASSLIPGGNYEQYF
j_gene: TRBJ2-1; d_gene: .; abundance: few; v_gene: TRBV30; CDR3nt: TGTGCCTGGATTCCCTGGGGGGTCTCCTACAATGAGCAGTTCTTC; CDR3aa: CAWIPWGVSYNEQFF
j_gene: TRBJ2-7; d_gene: TRBD2; abundance: .; v_gene: TRBV14; CDR3nt: TGTGCCAGCAGCCAAGGACTAGCGGGTCTGAGTGAGCAGTACTTC; CDR3aa: CASSQGLAGLSEQYF
j_gene: TRBJ2-5; d_gene: TRBD2; abundance: .; v_gene: TRBV5-1; CDR3nt: TGCGCCAGCAGTTCCGACGCCGCTAGCGGAGAAGAGACCCAGTACTTC; CDR3aa: CASSSDAASGEETQYF
j_gene: TRBJ2-3; d_gene: .; abundance: .; v_gene: TRBV7-2; CDR3nt: TGTGCCAGCAGCTTGTTTGGCGATACGCAGTATTTT; CDR3aa: CASSLFGDTQYF
j_gene: TRBJ1-4; d_gene: .; abundance: few; v_gene: TRBV25-1; CDR3nt: TGTGCCAGCAGTGAAACCTCACAACCTGCAACTAATGAAAAACTGTTTTTT; CDR3aa: CASSETSQPATNEKLFF
j_gene: TRBJ1-1; d_gene: TRBD1; abundance: .; v_gene: TRBV5-1; CDR3nt: TGCGCCAGCAGCTCCGGGGACAGGGGTCAAGCTTTCTTT; CDR3aa: CASSSGDRGQAFF
j_gene: TRBJ2-7; d_gene: .; abundance: .; v_gene: TRBV7-9; CDR3nt: TGTGCCAGCAGCGATGGCTACGAGCAGTACTTC; CDR3aa: CASSDGYEQYF
j_gene: TRBJ1-2; d_gene: .; abundance: .; v_gene: TRBV5-8; CDR3nt: TGTGCCAGCAGCCCGTGGACGGCTAACTATGGCTACACCTTC; CDR3aa: CASSPWTANYGYTF
j_gene: TRBJ1-2; d_gene: .; abundance: few; v_gene: TRBV19; CDR3nt: TGTGCCAGTAGTATTTCCGGCAGATCTAACTATGGCTACACCTTC; CDR3aa: CASSISGRSNYGYTF
j_gene: TRBJ2-2; d_gene: .; abundance: .; v_gene: TRBV5-1; CDR3nt: TGCGCCAGCAGCTATGGACGACAGGCCAACACCGGGGAGCTGTTTTTT; CDR3aa: CASSYGRQANTGELFF
j_gene: TRBJ1-2; d_gene: TRBD1; abundance: few; v_gene: TRBV10-3; CDR3nt: TGTGCCATCAGTGATCCGAACAGGGGGCAGAACTATGGCTACACCTTC; CDR3aa: CAISDPNRGQNYGYTF
j_gene: TRBJ2-2; d_gene: .; abundance: many; v_gene: TRBV4-2; CDR3nt: TGTGCCAGCAGCCAAGGTAAAGGGTCCACCGGGGAGCTGTTTTTT; CDR3aa: CASSQGKGSTGELFF
j_gene: TRBJ2-5; d_gene: .; abundance: .; v_gene: TRBV27; CDR3nt: TGTGCCAGCAGTTTCTGGCGCGGGTACCAAGAGACCCAGTACTTC; CDR3aa: CASSFWRGYQETQYF
j_gene: TRBJ1-5; d_gene: .; abundance: many; v_gene: TRBV30; CDR3nt: TGTGCCTGGAGTGGGGGAGGCAATCAGCCCCAGCATTTT; CDR3aa: CAWSGGGNQPQHF
j_gene: TRBJ2-5; d_gene: .; abundance: .; v_gene: TRBV4-1; CDR3nt: TGCGCCAGCAGGCGCGGAGACTTTAGACAGGCCCAAGAGACCCAGTACTTC; CDR3aa: CASRRGDFRQAQETQYF
j_gene: TRBJ2-1; d_gene: TRBD2; abundance: .; v_gene: TRBV4-2; CDR3nt: TGTGCCAGCAGCCAAGGACTAGCGGGGAACTACAATGAGCAGTTCTTC; CDR3aa: CASSQGLAGNYNEQFF
j_gene: TRBJ2-7; d_gene: .; abundance: .; v_gene: TRBV6-1; CDR3nt: TGTGCCAGCAGTGAAAGATTTGCCTACGAGCAGTACTTC; CDR3aa: CASSERFAYEQYF
j_gene: TRBJ2-7; d_gene: .; abundance: .; v_gene: TRBV15; CDR3nt: TGTGCCACCAGCATCGATAGGAACGAGCAGTACTTC; CDR3aa: CATSIDRNEQYF